This T cell receptor beta chain was obtained from a study of blood T cell repertoires in COVID-19. Looking at the study overall: The cDNA or gDNA used as material had been derived from T cells, B-cell-depleted T cells, or PBMCs.

The study recruited people aged roughly 18 to 95 years across approximately 23 US areas. Recovery meant two consecutive negative NP/OP PCR tests, professional clearance, or resolved symptoms. TCRdb's table, derived via immunoSEQ multiplex PCR, lists solely in-frame clones and lacks some. The sample includes under 350,000 clones, more than 75% of them seen just once. The sequence was obtained from a man aged 60 to 75 who had recovered from COVID-19. Sequenced sample: PBMCs or T cells enriched from blood (not recorded which).

The CDR3 coding sequence is TGTGCCAGCAGCCCTTCGGGACAGGTCCGAGGGGAAAAACTGTTTTTT. Translation gives CASSPSGQVRGEKLFF. V gene TRBV11-3 combines with J gene TRBJ1-4; TRBD1 agrees at 8 bases. The CDR3 is 16 amino acids. V was pared by 5 bases and J by 8 bases, with 13 bases of the junction left unmatched. Germline V gene sequence: CDR1 SGHNT, CDR2 YENEEA.